Below, one T cell receptor beta chain is given with its context. These data originate in a study of blood T cell repertoires in COVID-19. Study information: Samples representing acute and convalescent COVID-19 were sourced from the United States, Italy and Spain. The cDNA or gDNA used as material had been derived from T cells, B-cell-depleted T cells, or PBMCs.

The V and J ends lost 1 base and 3 bases respectively, with 7 bases between them. The germline CDR1 and CDR2 sequences are PRHDT and FYEKMQ (reference sequence). The CDR3 contains 13 residues. The authors' processing: Reference gene primer amplification in the assay estimated nucleated cell counts. Here immunoSEQ multiplex PCR was the method, and the copy in TCRdb shows in-frame clones only, minus some. V and J calls and clone size come straight from that table; D and trimming were deduced from the DNA. Seen here are approximately 260,000 clones, nearly 85% observed once, and the top ten hold roughly 8.6%.

The receptor's source is a human donor in a cohort sampled during active COVID-19. The rearrangement joins TRBV13 to TRBJ2-7, with TRBD1 as a possible D gene (5 bases). The sequenced material came from peripheral blood. The CDR3 DNA is TGTGCCAGCAGCTTAGAGGGGTTCTACGAGCAGTACTTC. It encodes CASSLEGFYEQYF. Full variable domain (rest looked up from reference TRBV13 and TRBJ2-7): AAGVIQSPRHLIKEKRETATLKCYPIPRHDTVYWYQQGPGQDPQFLISFYEKMQSDKGSIPDRFSAQQFSDYHSELNMSSLELGDSALYFCASSLEGFYEQYFGPGTRLTVT.